The sequence of this TCR beta chain was determined in a study of blood T cell repertoires in COVID-19. The wider study: From the United States, Italy and Spain came samples of acute and convalescent COVID-19.

The age range of participants was about 18 to 100 years, with residence in about 25 US areas. Two negative PCRs, clearance, or symptom resolution characterized the recovered Cohort 3 donors. As originally analysed: Amplification of reference gene primers was used by the study to estimate nucleated cell counts. The protocol was immunoSEQ multiplex PCR, while the TCRdb copy is restricted to in-frame clones and leaves out a portion. That table furnishes V, J and clone size, whereas the DNA furnished D and trimming. The sample shows approximately 170,000 clones, about 88% of them seen only once. Germline lookup yields CDR1 LNHNV and CDR2 YYDKDF (reference sequence). The V segment lost 8 bases and the J segment 8 bases; nucleotides outside the gene matches: 5. CDR3 length equals 13 residues.

This chain uses TRBV15 with TRBJ1-4, with 10 nucleotides matching TRBD1. This TCR was recovered from a woman younger than 45 who had recovered from COVID-19. Sequencing used PBMCs or T cells enriched from blood (not recorded which). CDR3 sequence reads: CATGTGASEKLFF. The CDR3 DNA follows: TGTGCCACCGGGACAGGGGCTAGCGAAAAACTGTTTTTT. Filled out from reference TRBV15 and TRBJ1-4, the complete variable domain reads DAMVIQNPRYQVTQFGKPVTLSCSQTLNHNVMYWYQQKSSQAPKLLFHYYDKDFNNEADTPDNFQSRRPNTSFCFLDIRSPGLGDTAMYLCATGTGASEKLFFGSGTQLSVL.